This is a list of T cell receptor beta chains from one sample in a study of CD8 T cells in acute hepatitis C reinfection. Some clones are missing from TCRdb's copy, which holds only in-frame ones; the method was immunoSEQ multiplex PCR. The sample contains tens of thousands of clones, 75% to 90% of which appear only once. The sample taken for sequencing was naive CD8+ T cells from PBMCs. These receptors were obtained from a woman between 18 and 29 years old who spontaneously cleared hepatitis C infection. Both conserved end residues are part of each CDR3. Each record gives: clone size, D gene, J gene, V gene, CDR3 protein, CDR3 DNA. A D gene is named only where the DNA matches it firmly. A row's size may be missing; if present it is once, few, many or a size class.

- TRBD1 TRBJ2-2 TRBV6-1 CASSETGVLGELFF TGTGCCAGCTCGGAGACAGGGGTTTTGGGGGAGCTGTTTTTT
- - TRBJ1-5 TRBV7-7 CASSLRPDSNQPQHF TGTGCCAGCAGCTTACGACCGGATAGCAATCAGCCCCAGCATTTT
- TRBD2 TRBJ2-1 TRBV30 CAWGSAGDEQFF TGTGCCTGGGGGTCAGCGGGGGATGAGCAGTTCTTC
- TRBD1 TRBJ1-3 TRBV10-3 CAIHGQEISGNTIYF TGTGCCATCCATGGACAGGAGATTTCTGGAAACACCATATATTTT
- - TRBJ1-3 TRBV19 CASSLHGAGNTIYF TGTGCCAGTAGTCTTCACGGTGCTGGAAACACCATATATTTT
few - TRBJ2-7 TRBV10-3 CAISEEGYEQYF TGTGCCATCAGTGAGGAAGGGTACGAGCAGTACTTC
once TRBD2 TRBJ2-1 TRBV4-1 CASSQETSGTYNEQFF TGCGCCAGCAGCCAAGAAACTAGCGGGACGTACAATGAGCAGTTCTTC
- - TRBJ2-2 TRBV6-6 CASCKLTAGELFF TGTGCCAGCTGCAAATTGACGGCCGGGGAGCTGTTTTTT
- - TRBJ2-1 TRBV29-1 CSVREDSNEQFF TGCAGCGTGCGAGAAGACTCGAATGAGCAGTTCTTC
- - TRBJ1-1 TRBV11-3 CASSSGVNTEAFF TGTGCCAGCTCCTCGGGCGTGAACACTGAAGCTTTCTTT
- - TRBJ2-1 TRBV7-9 CASSPTSPNEQFF TGTGCCAGCAGCCCCACCTCCCCTAATGAGCAGTTCTTC
- - TRBJ2-7 TRBV27 CASAPQGSLGEQYF TGTGCCAGTGCCCCACAGGGATCCTTAGGTGAGCAGTACTTC
few - TRBJ1-4 TRBV4-1 CASSQDLFTEKLFF TGCGCCAGCAGCCAAGATTTGTTTACTGAAAAACTGTTTTTT
- TRBD1 TRBJ1-2 TRBV13 CASSLGTGVDGYTF TGTGCCAGCAGCTTAGGGACAGGGGTCGATGGCTACACCTTC
- - TRBJ1-1 TRBV5-1 CASQISLGTEAFF TGCGCCAGCCAGATTAGTTTGGGCACTGAAGCTTTCTTT
- - TRBJ1-2 TRBV9 CASTSNLPLRQFHGYTF TGTGCCAGCACCTCAAATCTTCCCCTAAGACAGTTCCATGGCTACACCTTC
few - TRBJ1-1 TRBV21-1 CASSKGFGQPEAFF TGTGCCAGCAGCAAGGGATTCGGGCAGCCTGAAGCTTTCTTT
- - TRBJ2-2 TRBV7-9 CASSLGGARTGELFF TGTGCCAGCAGCTTAGGGGGGGCGCGCACCGGGGAGCTGTTTTTT
- - TRBJ1-3 TRBV11-2 CASTFLGNTIYF TGTGCCAGCACCTTTCTCGGAAACACCATATATTTT
- TRBD2 TRBJ2-7 TRBV7-6 CASSRYGGASGSYEQYF TGTGCCAGCAGCCGTTACGGGGGGGCTAGCGGGAGTTACGAGCAGTACTTC
- - TRBJ1-5 TRBV9 CASSAEIDNQPQHF TGTGCCAGCAGCGCCGAGATCGACAATCAGCCCCAGCATTTT
few TRBD1 TRBJ1-3 TRBV19 CASRTDRANPHSGNTIYF TGTGCCAGTAGAACCGACAGGGCGAACCCACACTCTGGAAACACCATATATTTT
- - TRBJ1-1 TRBV11-2 CASSSNTRNTEAFF TGTGCCAGCAGCTCGAACACTAGGAACACTGAAGCTTTCTTT
- TRBD2 TRBJ2-5 TRBV7-9 CASSTGGGTQYF TGTGCCAGCAGCACCGGGGGGGGGACCCAGTACTTC
- - TRBJ1-1 TRBV29-1 CSVEGETVNTEAFF TGCAGCGTTGAAGGCGAGACGGTGAACACTGAAGCTTTCTTT
- - TRBJ1-5 TRBV7-9 CASSQSGGYSNQPQHF TGTGCCAGCAGCCAATCCGGGGGCTATAGCAATCAGCCCCAGCATTTT
- - TRBJ2-1 TRBV7-9 CASTAPSSYNEQFF TGTGCCAGCACCGCGCCGAGCTCCTACAATGAGCAGTTCTTC
- TRBD2 TRBJ2-1 TRBV11-2 CASSLVLATNEQFF TGTGCCAGCAGCTTAGTACTAGCGACCAATGAGCAGTTCTTC
- TRBD2 TRBJ2-2 TRBV29-1 CSVEAGGSTGELFF TGCAGCGTTGAAGCGGGAGGGAGTACCGGGGAGCTGTTTTTT
few - TRBJ2-7 TRBV6-1 CASTFRRGEDEQYF TGTGCCAGCACCTTTCGAAGGGGGGAGGACGAGCAGTACTTC
- - TRBJ2-1 TRBV5-6 CASSFSQYGNEQFF TGTGCCAGCAGCTTCTCCCAATACGGCAATGAGCAGTTCTTC
- - TRBJ1-3 TRBV4-2 CASSQASSGNTIYF TGTGCCAGCAGCCAAGCCAGCTCTGGAAACACCATATATTTT
- TRBD1 TRBJ2-2 TRBV5-4 CASSLGPDRVRTGELFF TGTGCCAGCAGCTTGGGACCGGACAGGGTGCGCACCGGGGAGCTGTTTTTT
- - TRBJ1-3 TRBV7-9 CASSLAAEGPINTIYF TGTGCCAGCAGCTTAGCGGCGGAGGGTCCCATCAACACCATATATTTT
- TRBD1 TRBJ1-2 TRBV5-4 CASTKDRRLMMSGYTF TGTGCCAGCACTAAGGACAGGCGCCTCATGATGAGCGGCTACACCTTC
- TRBD2 TRBJ2-1 TRBV2 CASITWSRREGGRDNEQFF TGTGCCAGCATAACTTGGTCGAGGCGGGAGGGAGGCCGGGACAATGAGCAGTTCTTC
- - TRBJ2-5 TRBV18 CASSPPLDWETQYF TGTGCCAGCTCACCACCCCTCGACTGGGAGACCCAGTACTTC
- TRBD2 TRBJ2-2 TRBV13 CASMGLAGPNTGELFF TGTGCCAGCATGGGACTAGCGGGACCAAACACCGGGGAGCTGTTTTTT
- - TRBJ2-7 TRBV5-6 CASSYGLAYEQCF TGTGCCAGCAGCTACGGGCTAGCCTACGAGCAGTGCTTC
- TRBD2 TRBJ2-1 TRBV9 CASSKGTRVGEQFF TGTGCCAGCAGCAAGGGGACTAGAGTTGGTGAGCAGTTCTTC
- - TRBJ2-1 TRBV6-6 CASSYRLELTYNEQFF TGTGCCAGCAGTTACCGACTAGAGCTTACCTACAATGAGCAGTTCTTC
- - TRBJ2-1 TRBV19 CATWGREQFF TGTGCCACCTGGGGGAGGGAGCAGTTCTTC
- - TRBJ2-1 TRBV4-1 CASSQDQALAQYNEQFF TGCGCCAGCAGCCAAGACCAAGCGCTGGCGCAATACAATGAGCAGTTCTTC
- - TRBJ1-2 TRBV9 CASERAGPGYTF TGTGCCAGCGAAAGGGCAGGGCCTGGCTACACCTTC
- TRBD2 TRBJ2-3 TRBV9 CASSVDSGSYTDTQYF TGTGCCAGCAGCGTCGATAGCGGGAGTTACACAGATACGCAGTATTTT
- - TRBJ1-2 TRBV27 CASSLSAGSNGYTF TGTGCCAGCAGTTTATCTGCAGGGAGTAATGGCTACACCTTC
- - TRBJ2-2 TRBV29-1 CSVRVRTGELFF TGCAGCGTCAGGGTTAGGACCGGGGAGCTGTTTTTT
once TRBD2 TRBJ2-2 TRBV2 CASRLAGDGELFF TGTGCCAGCAGACTAGCGGGAGACGGGGAGCTGTTTTTT
- - TRBJ1-6 TRBV27 CASSLRGSYNSPLHF TGTGCCAGCAGTTTGAGGGGGTCCTATAATTCACCCCTCCACTTT
- - TRBJ2-7 TRBV7-9 CASSLIYEQYF TGTGCCAGCAGCTTAATTTACGAGCAGTACTTC
- - TRBJ2-3 TRBV6-5 CASSYSIGDTQYF TGTGCCAGCAGTTACTCGATCGGAGATACGCAGTATTTT
once - TRBJ2-1 TRBV20-1 CSVEGEREQFF TGCAGTGTAGAGGGGGAAAGAGAGCAGTTCTTC
- - TRBJ2-3 TRBV11-1 CASRQEATTDTQYF TGTGCCAGCAGACAAGAGGCTACCACAGATACGCAGTATTTT
few - TRBJ1-3 TRBV11-2 CAVLGSGNTIYF TGTGCCGTGCTCGGCTCTGGAAACACCATATATTTT
- - TRBJ2-2 TRBV2 CASARGTGELFF TGTGCCAGCGCACGGGGGACCGGGGAGCTGTTTTTT
- - TRBJ2-1 TRBV30 CAWSGGYYNEQFF TGTGCCTGGAGCGGGGGCTACTACAATGAGCAGTTCTTC
- - TRBJ2-7 TRBV11-2 CASSLSGRGGEQYF TGTGCCAGCAGCTTATCGGGGAGAGGAGGCGAGCAGTACTTC